This T cell receptor beta chain was captured in a study of T cells of healthy individuals listed by TCRdb under 2018. The library relied on 5' RACE. Sequencing instrument: Illumina MiSeq. Clones were called with MiXCR by TCRdb after fastp trimmed the public reads at Q25, and only in-frame beta chains were retained. For every CDR3 protein sequence, its rows merge into one entry that carries the most common genes and DNA. The sample has 100,000 or so distinct CDR3 sequences on record, approximately 18% of them singletons. The ten top clones hold 6% to 8% of the sample. This clonotype was seen many times. The specificity of this receptor is unknown. No base-level quality is on record; no much larger clone is a single base apart. The junction shows trimming of 4 bases on V and 4 bases on J, plus 11 bases between the germline ends. The CDR3 runs 14 amino acids, cysteine and phenylalanine included. Only CDR3 DNA remains: 42 bases, in frame from the first base. The germline V gene encodes CDR1 MNHNS and CDR2 SASEGT.

The receptor was derived from a human donor in good health. The chain is encoded by TRBV6-1 joined to TRBJ1-5, with TRBD1 tentatively as D gene (5 bases match). The bases read TGTGCCAGCAGTGCCCTCGGGGGTAATCAGCCCCAGCATTTT. The resulting protein is CASSALGGNQPQHF.